This is a list of T cell receptor beta chains from one sample in a study of T cells in Graves' hyperthyroidism and ophthalmopathy. TCRdb used MiXCR to reprocess the multiplex PCR reads, holding one entry per CDR3 protein. The table lists around 720,000 distinct CDR3 sequences, 30% to 40% of them singletons. Source material: blood. The source of these receptors is a woman aged 40 to 49 with Graves' hyperthyroidism. Each CDR3 is given with its conserved first and last residue. Fields, in order: V gene, clone size, D gene, J gene, CDR3 DNA, CDR3 protein. The D gene is left open where the match is weak. Some rows have no size entry. The others give once, few or many, or a class for an expanded clone.

>TRBV19|-|-|TRBJ1-4
TGTGCCAGTACCTTGCCAGGGAAGGCTTCTGAAAAACTGTTTTTT
CASTLPGKASEKLFF
>TRBV5-1|-|-|TRBJ1-5
TGCGCCAGCAGCTTGGGGGGGACCGTTAGTCAGCCCCAGCATTTT
CASSLGGTVSQPQHF
>TRBV2|many|-|TRBJ1-5
TGTGCCAGCAGCGACAGGTATAGCAATCAGCCCCAGCATTTT
CASSDRYSNQPQHF
>TRBV5-1|-|TRBD2|TRBJ2-1
TGCGCCAGCAGCTTGGTAATAGCGGGGGGGACCTTCCGACTAAATGAGCAGTTCTTC
CASSLVIAGGTFRLNEQFF
>TRBV7-3|-|TRBD1|TRBJ2-7
TGTGCCAGCAGACAAGACAGGGCCTACGAGCAGTACTTC
CASRQDRAYEQYF
>TRBV25-1|-|TRBD1|TRBJ1-2
TGTGCCAGCAGTGCCATGACAGGGGGATATGGCTACACCTTC
CASSAMTGGYGYTF
>TRBV19|-|TRBD1|TRBJ1-1
TGTGCCAGTAGTAAGGACAGGGGGAACACTGAAGCTTTCTTT
CASSKDRGNTEAFF
>TRBV7-2|-|-|TRBJ1-2
TGTGCCAGCAGCCGTGGTGGGGGTAGGGATGGCTACACCTTC
CASSRGGGRDGYTF
>TRBV7-6|many|TRBD1|TRBJ1-1
TGTGCCAGCAGCCTAATACACAGGGGTAAGCATGAGAACACTGAAGCTTTCTTT
CASSLIHRGKHENTEAFF
>TRBV15|-|TRBD1|TRBJ1-2
TGTGCCGCCAGCAGCCAAGGACAGGGCGGAGAGGGCTACACCTTC
CAASSQGQGGEGYTF